What follows describes a single TCR beta chain. TCRdb's copy holds only in-frame clones and misses some; the assay was immunoSEQ multiplex PCR. The table lists about 270,000 clones, 82% of them singletons, with 3.1% in the top ten. The record originates from a study of blood T cell repertoires in COVID-19. Study-level information: Material from acute and convalescent COVID-19 was sourced from the United States, Italy and Spain. T cells, B-cell-depleted T cells, or PBMCs provided the cDNA or gDNA that served as material.

This CDR3 has 15 amino acids. Germline assignment: CDR1 SGHDN and CDR2 FVKESK. V was shortened by 0 bases and J by 2 bases, with 11 bases between the two germline ends. The chain uses TRBV14 and TRBJ2-7; D is perhaps TRBD2 (6 bases). This TCR derives from a woman younger than 30 with acute or convalescent COVID-19. The specimen was peripheral blood. The CDR3 DNA reads TGTGCCAGCAGCCAAGACGAGGGACTCACCTACGAGCAGTACTTC. Translated: CASSQDEGLTYEQYF.